A selection of T cell receptor beta chains follows, all from one sample in a study of shared T cell receptors in the human thymus. Method: immunoSEQ multiplex PCR; TCRdb's copy keeps in-frame clones and lacks some. In the table there are under 850,000 clones, approximately 90% of which are singletons. The sample also formed part of further work on human thymus T cells.

Sequencing was done on a sample of thymocytes. The receptors come from a boy under three years old with a congenital heart defect. Both conserved end residues are part of each CDR3. The D gene is left open where the match is weak. Size is omitted from some rows. Given values are once, few, many or a class for expanded clones.

-,TRBJ1-1,TRBV14,-,CASSQGGAEAFF,TGTGCCAGCAGCCAAGGGGGGGCTGAAGCTTTCTTT
-,TRBJ2-5,TRBV9,TRBD2,CASSEISAGRETQYF,TGTGCCAGCAGCGAAATTTCAGCGGGAAGGGAGACCCAGTACTTC
-,TRBJ1-4,TRBV4-2,TRBD1,CASSLQGANIEKLFF,TGTGCCAGCAGCTTACAGGGGGCGAATATAGAAAAACTGTTTTTT
-,TRBJ1-2,TRBV5-4,TRBD1,CASSRDSNYGYTF,TGTGCCAGCAGCCGGGACAGTAACTATGGCTACACCTTC
-,TRBJ1-2,TRBV5-8,-,CASRGLSNYGYTF,TGTGCCAGCAGGGGACTTTCCAACTATGGCTACACCTTC
once,TRBJ2-2,TRBV5-8,-,CASSRGNKNTGELFF,TGTGCCAGCAGCCGGGGGAACAAAAACACCGGGGAGCTGTTTTTT
-,TRBJ1-3,TRBV4-2,-,CASSPATGSGNTIYF,TGTGCCAGCAGCCCGGCTACGGGCTCTGGAAACACCATATATTTT
-,TRBJ2-7,TRBV11-3,TRBD2,CASSPRLASGSSYEQYF,TGTGCCAGCAGCCCCCGGCTGGCTAGCGGGAGCTCCTACGAGCAGTACTTC
-,TRBJ2-2,TRBV6-1,-,CASSDTLEGELFF,TGTGCCAGCAGTGACACATTGGAGGGGGAGCTGTTTTTT
-,TRBJ2-1,TRBV6-1,TRBD1,CASSEKGQANPTSYNEQFF,TGTGCCAGCAGTGAAAAGGGACAGGCGAACCCAACCTCCTACAATGAGCAGTTCTTC
-,TRBJ1-2,TRBV11-2,-,CASSYYYSSNYGYTF,TGTGCCAGCAGCTACTATTACTCCTCTAACTATGGCTACACCTTC
once,TRBJ2-7,TRBV4-2,TRBD1,CASSQYLGTGGGEQYF,TGTGCCAGCAGCCAATACCTTGGGACAGGGGGCGGCGAGCAGTACTTC
few,TRBJ1-4,TRBV19,TRBD1,CASSGRTGGFVEKLFF,TGTGCCAGTAGTGGCAGGACAGGGGGCTTTGTCGAAAAACTGTTTTTT
-,TRBJ1-3,TRBV2,TRBD1,CASSNREDRASGNTIYF,TGTGCCAGCAGCAACCGGGAGGACAGGGCCTCTGGAAACACCATATATTTT
once,TRBJ1-1,TRBV2,-,CASSVGQGLNTEAFF,TGTGCCAGCAGTGTTGGGCAGGGTCTGAACACTGAAGCTTTCTTT
-,TRBJ2-7,TRBV15,-,CATSRDHGTWQYF,TGTGCCACCAGCAGAGACCATGGGACTTGGCAGTACTTC